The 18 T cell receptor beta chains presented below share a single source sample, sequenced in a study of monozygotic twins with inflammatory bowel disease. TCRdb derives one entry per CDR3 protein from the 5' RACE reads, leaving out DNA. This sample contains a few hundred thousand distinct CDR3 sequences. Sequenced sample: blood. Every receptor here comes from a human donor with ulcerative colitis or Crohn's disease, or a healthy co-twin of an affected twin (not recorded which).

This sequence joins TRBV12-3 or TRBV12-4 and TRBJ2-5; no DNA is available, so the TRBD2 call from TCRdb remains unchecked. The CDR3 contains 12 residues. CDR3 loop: CASGGTEETQYF.

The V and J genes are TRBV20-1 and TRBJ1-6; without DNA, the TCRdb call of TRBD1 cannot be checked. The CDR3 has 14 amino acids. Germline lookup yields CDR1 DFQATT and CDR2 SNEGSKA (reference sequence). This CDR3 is CSAREGQGVRTLHF.

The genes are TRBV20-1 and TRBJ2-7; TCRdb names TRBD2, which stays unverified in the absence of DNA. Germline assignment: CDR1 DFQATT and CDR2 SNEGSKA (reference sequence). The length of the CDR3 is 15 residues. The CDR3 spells CSARGGLAGAREQYF.

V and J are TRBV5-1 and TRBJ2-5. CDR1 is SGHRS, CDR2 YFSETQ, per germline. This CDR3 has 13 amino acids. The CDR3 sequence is CASSLVHRETQYF.

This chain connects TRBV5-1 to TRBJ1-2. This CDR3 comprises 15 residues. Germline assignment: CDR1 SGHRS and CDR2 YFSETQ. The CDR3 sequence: CASSKPNQDPYGYTF.

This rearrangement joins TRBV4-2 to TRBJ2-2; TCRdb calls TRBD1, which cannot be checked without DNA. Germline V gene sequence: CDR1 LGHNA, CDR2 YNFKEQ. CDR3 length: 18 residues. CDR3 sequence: CASSQPGQGYLVTGELFF.

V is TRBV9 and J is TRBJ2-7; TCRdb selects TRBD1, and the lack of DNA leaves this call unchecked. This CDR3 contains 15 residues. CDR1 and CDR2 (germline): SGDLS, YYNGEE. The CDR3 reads CASSVGGTGIYEQYF. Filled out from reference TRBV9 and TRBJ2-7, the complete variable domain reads DSGVTQTPKHLITATGQRVTLRCSPRSGDLSVYWYQQSLDQGLQFLIQYYNGEERAKGNILERFSAQQFPDLHSELNLSSLELGDSALYFCASSVGGTGIYEQYFGPGTRLTVT.

CDR3 loop: CASSQVLGQGGTGELFF. The V gene is TRBV3-1, the J gene TRBJ2-2; with no DNA, the TCRdb D assignment of TRBD1 cannot be verified. CDR1 and CDR2 from the germline V gene are LGHDT and YNNKEL (reference sequence). The CDR3 is made up of 17 amino acids.

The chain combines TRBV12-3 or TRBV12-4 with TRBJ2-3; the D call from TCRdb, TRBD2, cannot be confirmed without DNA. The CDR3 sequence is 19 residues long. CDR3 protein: CASSLVGLAGGQVIDTQYF.

This chain's CDR3 is CASSLDSGGPETQYF. The chain joins TRBV7-2 to TRBJ2-5; TCRdb indicates TRBD2, and absent DNA this call remains unverified. Germline V gives CDR1 SGHTA, CDR2 FQGNSA. CDR3 length equals 15 residues.

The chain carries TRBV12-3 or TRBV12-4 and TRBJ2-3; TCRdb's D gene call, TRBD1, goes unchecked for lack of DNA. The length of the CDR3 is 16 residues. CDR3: CASSFLWQGSTDTQYF.

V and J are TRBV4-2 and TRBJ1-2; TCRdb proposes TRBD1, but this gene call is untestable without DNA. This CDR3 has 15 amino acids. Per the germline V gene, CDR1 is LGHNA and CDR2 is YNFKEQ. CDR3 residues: CASSQEGGKNYGYTF.

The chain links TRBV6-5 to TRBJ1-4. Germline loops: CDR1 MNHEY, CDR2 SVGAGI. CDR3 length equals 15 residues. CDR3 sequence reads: CASSYDMTTNEKLFF.

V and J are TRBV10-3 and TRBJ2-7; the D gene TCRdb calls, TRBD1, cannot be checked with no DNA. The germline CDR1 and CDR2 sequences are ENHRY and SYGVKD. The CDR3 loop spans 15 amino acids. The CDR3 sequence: CAIQGAGGSGYEQYF.

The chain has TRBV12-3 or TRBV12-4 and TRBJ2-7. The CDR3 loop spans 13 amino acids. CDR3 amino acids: CASSLDRYHEQYF.

CDR3 region: CASSLVIAQGTHEQYF. The chain links TRBV12-3 or TRBV12-4 to TRBJ2-7; without DNA, the TCRdb call of TRBD1 cannot be checked. The CDR3 is made up of 16 amino acids.

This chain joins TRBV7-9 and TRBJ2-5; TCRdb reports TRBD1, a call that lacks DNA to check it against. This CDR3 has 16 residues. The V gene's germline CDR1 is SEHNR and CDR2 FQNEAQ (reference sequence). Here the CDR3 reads CASSLVLRGGEETQYF.

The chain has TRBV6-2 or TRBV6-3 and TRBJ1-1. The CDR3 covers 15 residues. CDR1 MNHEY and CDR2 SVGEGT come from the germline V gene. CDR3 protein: CASSYLGQLNTEAFF.